These T cell receptor beta chains were read from a single sample in a study of blood T cell repertoires in COVID-19. Only in-frame clones appear in the TCRdb table, and some are missing; sequencing was by immunoSEQ multiplex PCR. Of some 160,000 clones listed, 84% are singletons. Sequencing was carried out using peripheral blood. Receptor source: a woman aged 80 or over with COVID-19, enrolled during active disease. The CDR3 runs from the conserved cysteine through the conserved F or W. D genes are given only for firm matches. Clone sizes are given selectively: once, few, many, or a class where the clone is expanded.

d_gene	v_gene	abundance	j_gene	CDR3nt	CDR3aa
-	TRBV6-6	few	TRBJ1-5	TGTGCCAGCAGGGGGGGGAATAGCAATCAGCCCCAGCATTTT	CASRGGNSNQPQHF
TRBD2	TRBV30	-	TRBJ2-7	TGTGCCTTCCGCCGACTAGCGGGGGGACATTCCTACGAGCAGTACTTC	CAFRRLAGGHSYEQYF
-	TRBV4-1	-	TRBJ1-4	TGCGCCAGCATCCCAAGAACAGGCGTCGACGAAAAACTGTTTTTT	CASIPRTGVDEKLFF
-	TRBV5-5	-	TRBJ2-7	TGTGCCAGCAGCTACTCGGGGGATACCACCCTTTACGAGCAGTACTTC	CASSYSGDTTLYEQYF
-	TRBV28	-	TRBJ1-5	TGTGCCAGCAGTTTTAAGGGGCTACCCCAGCATTTT	CASSFKGLPQHF
-	TRBV4-1	-	TRBJ1-1	TGCGCCAGCAGCCAAGATGGGTGGACAGACACTGAAGCTTTCTTT	CASSQDGWTDTEAFF
-	TRBV6-1	-	TRBJ1-6	TGTGCCAGCAGTGGAGCCGGGTCTTCACCCCTCCACTTT	CASSGAGSSPLHF
-	TRBV5-1	-	TRBJ2-6	TGCGCCAGCAGCTTGACAGGGCCTGGGGCCAACGTCCTGACTTTC	CASSLTGPGANVLTF
TRBD1	TRBV7-2	-	TRBJ2-5	TGTGCCAGCGGAAGGACAGGGAAAGAGACCCAGTACTTC	CASGRTGKETQYF
-	TRBV7-2	-	TRBJ1-1	TGTGCCAGCAGACCCGGACAGTCTGAAGCTTTCTTT	CASRPGQSEAFF
-	TRBV2	-	TRBJ2-7	TGTGCCAGCGTGGCGGCAGGGAATTACGAGCAGTACTTC	CASVAAGNYEQYF
-	TRBV27	-	TRBJ1-4	TGTGCCAGCAGTTTTCGGGCAGCACGGGGTGAAAAACTGTTTTTT	CASSFRAARGEKLFF
-	TRBV12-3/TRBV12-4	-	TRBJ1-2	TGTGCCAGCCGAAGGGGGTGGGGGTATGGCTACACCTTC	CASRRGWGYGYTF
-	TRBV4-1	-	TRBJ2-1	TGCGCCAGCAGCCAAGGGGTCCCGGGTAGCTCCTACAATGAGCAGTTCTTC	CASSQGVPGSSYNEQFF
TRBD1	TRBV7-3	-	TRBJ2-7	TGTGCCAGCAGCTTACCTGTCCGACAGGGAAGCTCCTACGAGCAGTACTTC	CASSLPVRQGSSYEQYF
-	TRBV28	few	TRBJ1-2	TGTGCCAGCAGTTTATCGAACTATGGCTACACCTTC	CASSLSNYGYTF
TRBD2	TRBV7-2	-	TRBJ2-4	TGTGCCAGCAGCTTGTGGGGGTTCGGCGGGAGCTCCAAAAACATTCAGTACTTC	CASSLWGFGGSSKNIQYF
-	TRBV6-5	-	TRBJ2-1	TGTGCCAGCCTACTAGCCCAGGGATACAATGAGCAGTTCTTC	CASLLAQGYNEQFF
-	TRBV6-5	-	TRBJ2-7	TGTGCCAGCAGTTACATCCTCTACGAGCAGTACTTC	CASSYILYEQYF
TRBD2	TRBV7-2	once	TRBJ2-1	TGTGCCAGCAGCTTAGTGGCGGGGGGGCTGTTCTTC	CASSLVAGGLFF
TRBD1	TRBV6-5	-	TRBJ1-2	TGTGCCAGCAGACAACTCGGACAGGACGGCTATGGCTACACCTTC	CASRQLGQDGYGYTF
TRBD2	TRBV7-7	-	TRBJ2-7	TGTGCCAGCAGCTTAGACCTGACTAGCGGCGAGCAGTACTTC	CASSLDLTSGEQYF
TRBD1	TRBV4-2	-	TRBJ2-7	TGTGCCAGCAGCCGGGACAGGGTCTCCTACGAGCAGTACTTC	CASSRDRVSYEQYF
TRBD1	TRBV9	few	TRBJ1-4	TGTGCCAGCAGCGCGACAGGGGGTAATGAAAAACTGTTTTTT	CASSATGGNEKLFF
-	TRBV6-1	few	TRBJ2-7	TGTGCCAGCAGTGATTTGAGACTAGTCGCCTACGAGCAGTACTTC	CASSDLRLVAYEQYF
TRBD2	TRBV12-5	-	TRBJ2-3	TGTGCTAGTGGTTTGGCTAGCGGGGGGATCACAGATACGCAGTATTTT	CASGLASGGITDTQYF
TRBD1	TRBV9	-	TRBJ1-1	TGTGCCAGCAGCGTAGCACAGGGGGTTTCCACTGAAGCTTTCTTT	CASSVAQGVSTEAFF
TRBD2	TRBV10-3	-	TRBJ2-7	TGTGCCATTCAAGACCACAGGGGGGTGACAAAGCGGGAGGGCTCCTACGAGCAGTACTTC	CAIQDHRGVTKREGSYEQYF